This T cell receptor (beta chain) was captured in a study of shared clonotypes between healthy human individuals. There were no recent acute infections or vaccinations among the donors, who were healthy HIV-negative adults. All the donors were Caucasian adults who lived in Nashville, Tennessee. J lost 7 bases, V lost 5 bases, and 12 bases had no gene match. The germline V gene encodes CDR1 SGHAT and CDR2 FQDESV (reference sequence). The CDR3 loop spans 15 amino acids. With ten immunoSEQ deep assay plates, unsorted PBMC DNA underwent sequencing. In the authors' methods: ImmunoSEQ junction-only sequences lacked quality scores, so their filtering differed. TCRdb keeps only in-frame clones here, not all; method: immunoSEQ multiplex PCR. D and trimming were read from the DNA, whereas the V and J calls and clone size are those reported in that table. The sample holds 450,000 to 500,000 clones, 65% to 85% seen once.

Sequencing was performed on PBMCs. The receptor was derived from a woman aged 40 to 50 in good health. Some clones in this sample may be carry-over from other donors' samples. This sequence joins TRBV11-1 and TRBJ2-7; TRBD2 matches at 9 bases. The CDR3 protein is CASSRPGTSSREQYF. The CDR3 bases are TGTGCCAGCAGCAGACCCGGGACTAGCTCACGGGAGCAGTACTTC.